The 7 T cell receptor beta chains in this list originate from one sample, sequenced in a study of T cell changes during pregnancy in multiple sclerosis. Here immunoSEQ multiplex PCR was the method, and the copy in TCRdb shows in-frame clones only, minus some. The sample has 60,000 to 85,000 clones, approximately 89% seen once. This sample comprised peripheral blood, obtained in the second trimester of pregnancy. The receptors originated from a female donor with multiple sclerosis, enrolled in a pregnancy study.

The chain combines TRBV7-3 with TRBJ2-1; the match to TRBD2 covers 8 bases. Germline CDR1 is SGHTA and CDR2 is FQGTGA. The CDR3 consists of 18 residues. The trim removed 2 bases at V and 0 bases at J, leaving 9 bases unmatched. CDR3: CASSLWARGGSSYNEQFF. As DNA, the CDR3 is TGTGCCAGCAGCTTATGGGCGCGCGGGGGGAGCTCCTACAATGAGCAGTTCTTC.

The chain joins TRBV6-5 to TRBJ1-2; the match to TRBD1 covers 11 bases. The CDR3 spans 13 residues. CDR1 is MNHEY and CDR2 is SVGAGI in the germline V gene. J lost 7 bases, V lost 5 bases, and 3 bases had no gene match. The CDR3 is CASSPDRGPGYTF. In DNA, the CDR3 is TGTGCCAGCAGTCCGGACAGGGGGCCTGGCTACACCTTC.

The V and J genes are TRBV29-1 and TRBJ1-5; 10 nucleotides match TRBD1. Germline CDR1 reads SQVTM; CDR2 reads ANQGSEA. With 5 bases clipped from V and 0 bases from J, the junction kept 10 bases outside the gene matches. The CDR3 has 17 residues. The CDR3 nucleotides read TGCAGCGTTAGAGAAGGGACAGGGGATTATAGCAATCAGCCCCAGCATTTT. Residues: CSVREGTGDYSNQPQHF.

The gene calls are TRBV18 and TRBJ2-1; 9 positions agree with TRBD2. Germline CDR1 and CDR2: KGHSH and LQKENI. J was trimmed by 10 bases and V by 3 bases; bases with no gene match: 4. The CDR3 covers 13 residues. This CDR3 is CASSPLLAGEQFF. The CDR3 DNA is TGTGCCAGCTCACCTCTACTAGCGGGCGAGCAGTTCTTC. The full variable domain, rest sourced from reference TRBV18 and TRBJ2-1, is NAGVMQNPRHLVRRRGQEARLRCSPMKGHSHVYWYRQLPEEGLKFMVYLQKENIIDESGMPKERFSAEFPKEGPSILRIQQVVRGDSAAYFCASSPLLAGEQFFGPGTRLTVL.

V gene TRBV10-3 combines with J gene TRBJ2-2, with D perhaps TRBD2 (6 bases). This CDR3 has 17 amino acids. CDR1 is ENHRY and CDR2 is SYGVKD in the germline V gene. The germline V and J ends were trimmed by 6 bases and 4 bases, with 21 bases remaining between them. The CDR3 is CAISGTSLNSLTGELFF. CDR3 nucleotide sequence: TGTGCCATCAGCGGGACTTCCCTTAATTCCCTCACCGGGGAGCTGTTTTTT.

The rearrangement joins TRBV13 to TRBJ2-3; 10 bases map to TRBD2. The length of the CDR3 is 16 residues. V dropped 0 bases and J dropped 4; count of bases not matched to a gene: 4. In germline, CDR1 is PRHDT, CDR2 FYEKMQ (reference sequence). CDR3 loop: CASSLGLAGEADTQYF. Written as DNA, the CDR3 is TGTGCCAGCAGCTTAGGCCTAGCGGGAGAGGCAGATACGCAGTATTTT.

The V gene is TRBV2, the J gene TRBJ2-3, with 7 bases matching TRBD2. The V segment lost 4 bases and the J segment 2 bases; nucleotides outside the gene matches: 12. The CDR3 sequence is 17 residues long. The germline CDR1 and CDR2 sequences are SNHLY and FYNNEI. CDR3 nucleotide sequence: TGTGCCAGCAGTGCCCGCCACGCGGGAGCGGACACAGATACGCAGTATTTT. Translated: CASSARHAGADTDTQYF.